This TCR beta chain was observed in a study of blood T cells in healthy people across ages. Alongside a J-beta primer mix, a sample-barcoded 5' primer served in a second PCR lasting about 7 to 12 cycles. The template-switch adaptor was a 5' adaptor with 12 random nucleotides. It tagged each cDNA molecule. TCRdb re-called the 5' RACE reads through MiXCR, storing one row per CDR3 protein. The profile shows about 830,000 distinct CDR3 sequences, under 80% of them singletons. With regard to this clonotype: Its antigen is as yet unknown.

Study observations and caveats: Aged donors had fewer naive CD4+ cells and lower diversity than long-lived donors. Leaving the PBMCs unsorted stopped any conclusive comparison of naive versus antigen-experienced cells. A strong correlation was seen between TCR beta diversity and naive T cell percentage.

Sequenced sample: blood. This sequence was found in a young man in good health.

CDR3 in DNA: TGTGCCAGCAGCTTAGATCCCAGGGCTGGGATCTGGGTTTATGGCTACACCTTC. It is translated as CASSLDPRAGIWVYGYTF. The genes are TRBV11-2 and TRBJ1-2; TRBD1 is a possible D gene (5 bases). The length of the CDR3 is 18 residues. The V and J ends lost 0 bases and 5 bases respectively, with 22 bases between them. Germline CDR1 and CDR2: SGHAT and FQNNGV.